This is a list of T cell receptor beta chains from one sample in a study of blood T cell repertoires in COVID-19. Profiling relied on immunoSEQ multiplex PCR, and the TCRdb table lists in-frame clones only, not all of them. The repertoire holds more than 300,000 clones, with about 90% as singletons. Sequencing was done on a sample of peripheral blood. The receptors shown here come from a woman between 45 and 65 years old with COVID-19, enrolled during active disease. Both conserved end residues are part of each CDR3. The order of the fields is clone size, D gene, J gene, V gene, CDR3 protein, CDR3 DNA. A D gene is named only where the DNA matches it firmly. Rows give clone size only sometimes, using once, few, many, or a class for an expanded clone.

size: .; D: .; J: TRBJ2-1; V: TRBV14; CDR3: CASRPDYFNEQFF; DNA: TGTGCCAGCAGACCAGACTATTTCAATGAGCAGTTCTTC
size: .; D: TRBD2; J: TRBJ2-7; V: TRBV2; CDR3: CASSGTSGRLLYEQYF; DNA: TGTGCCAGCAGCGGGACTAGCGGGAGACTGCTCTACGAGCAGTACTTC
size: .; D: TRBD2; J: TRBJ2-2; V: TRBV6-5; CDR3: CASSWTSPEFGLFF; DNA: TGTGCCAGCAGTTGGACTAGCCCTGAATTCGGGCTGTTTTTT
size: .; D: TRBD2; J: TRBJ2-1; V: TRBV10-3; CDR3: CAISEGTSGHNEQFF; DNA: TGTGCCATCAGTGAAGGGACTAGCGGCCACAATGAGCAGTTCTTC
size: .; D: TRBD2; J: TRBJ2-7; V: TRBV3-1/TRBV3-2; CDR3: CASSQGLAVSYEQYF; DNA: TGTGCCAGCAGCCAAGGACTAGCGGTATCCTACGAGCAGTACTTC
size: .; D: TRBD1; J: TRBJ2-7; V: TRBV6-7; CDR3: CASTNQDPGQGTYEQYF; DNA: TGTGCCAGCACCAACCAAGACCCGGGACAGGGAACCTACGAGCAGTACTTC
size: .; D: TRBD2; J: TRBJ2-7; V: TRBV6-2/TRBV6-3; CDR3: CASSYSNGGVAYEQYF; DNA: TGTGCCAGCAGTTACTCGAATGGGGGGGTTGCCTACGAGCAGTACTTC
size: .; D: .; J: TRBJ2-6; V: TRBV7-9; CDR3: CASSWASPGANVLTF; DNA: TGTGCCAGCAGTTGGGCCTCCCCTGGGGCCAACGTCCTGACTTTC
size: once; D: .; J: TRBJ2-2; V: TRBV14; CDR3: CASSQQSTGELFF; DNA: TGTGCCAGCAGCCAACAGTCAACCGGGGAGCTGTTTTTT
size: .; D: .; J: TRBJ2-5; V: TRBV3-1/TRBV3-2; CDR3: CASSLLPAGIKETQYF; DNA: TGTGCCAGCAGTCTTCTCCCAGCAGGGATAAAAGAGACCCAGTACTTC
size: .; D: .; J: TRBJ1-4; V: TRBV3-1/TRBV3-2; CDR3: CASSLQGQGRYEKLFF; DNA: TGTGCCAGCAGCCTCCAGGGGCAGGGAAGGTATGAAAAACTGTTTTTT
size: .; D: TRBD2; J: TRBJ2-1; V: TRBV6-6; CDR3: CASSRKIAGRRNNEQFF; DNA: TGTGCCAGCAGCCGAAAAATAGCGGGAAGGCGCAACAATGAGCAGTTCTTC
size: .; D: .; J: TRBJ2-7; V: TRBV6-5; CDR3: CASRLSDIYEQYF; DNA: TGTGCCAGCAGACTCTCTGACATCTACGAGCAGTACTTC
size: .; D: TRBD1; J: TRBJ1-3; V: TRBV9; CDR3: CASSTDRGLGNTIYF; DNA: TGTGCCAGCAGCACCGACAGGGGCCTTGGGAACACCATATATTTT
size: .; D: .; J: TRBJ2-3; V: TRBV11-2; CDR3: CASSLFGSISDTQYF; DNA: TGTGCCAGCAGCTTATTCGGGAGTATCTCAGATACGCAGTATTTT
size: .; D: .; J: TRBJ2-4; V: TRBV19; CDR3: CASSIGRRGGKNIQYF; DNA: TGTGCCAGTAGTATAGGCCGGAGAGGGGGCAAAAACATTCAGTACTTC
size: .; D: TRBD2; J: TRBJ2-7; V: TRBV7-9; CDR3: CASSLIAASGIYEQYF; DNA: TGTGCCAGCAGCTTAATCGCGGCTAGCGGGATCTACGAGCAGTACTTC
size: .; D: .; J: TRBJ2-3; V: TRBV10-2; CDR3: CASTAGSIGADTQYF; DNA: TGCGCCAGCACCGCGGGATCGATCGGTGCAGATACGCAGTATTTT
size: .; D: .; J: TRBJ2-7; V: TRBV5-6; CDR3: CASSLPGVLYEQYF; DNA: TGTGCCAGCAGCTTGCCGGGGGTACTTTACGAGCAGTACTTC
size: .; D: .; J: TRBJ1-5; V: TRBV4-2; CDR3: CASSHGSGDQPQHF; DNA: TGTGCCAGCAGCCATGGGTCCGGGGATCAGCCCCAGCATTTT
size: once; D: TRBD2; J: TRBJ2-1; V: TRBV29-1; CDR3: CSAPKREGPTSSYNEQFF; DNA: TGCAGCGCTCCTAAGCGGGAGGGCCCCACGAGCTCCTACAATGAGCAGTTCTTC
size: .; D: .; J: TRBJ2-1; V: TRBV27; CDR3: CASSPRTDSYNEQFF; DNA: TGTGCCAGCAGTCCTCGGACAGACTCCTACAATGAGCAGTTCTTC